The TCR beta chain described here comes from a study of vaccination and CD4 T cells after COVID-19. For the study at large: Stimulation of the cells used overlapping spike peptide pools from SARS-CoV-2 and from the common cold coronaviruses HCoV-NL63, HCoV-OC43 and HCoV-229E. Each control was exposed to a CEFX pool, an HIV-1 Nef pool, or no peptide at all.

Oncomine TCR Beta short-read sequencing was applied to DNA from cultured CD4+ T cells. Extraction of genomic DNA was performed on cultured CD4+ T cells. TCRdb reprocessed the PCR reads via MiXCR and lists one record per CDR3 protein. This table has some 10,000 distinct CDR3 sequences, roughly 29% appearing once. By sample share, this clonotype is medium-sized. Its antigen is unidentified. Treatment given: roughly 11-day PBMC culture with coronavirus spike peptide pools or control peptides (ViraFEST assay). Unexposed donor CD4+ T cells predated the COVID-19 pandemic, collected 2011-2018. Once peptide pools had expanded antigen-specific T cells, ViraFEST sequenced TCRs. The authors cultured more than 1.5 million PBMCs per well with 9.5 to 10 IU/ml IL-2 and about 10 ug/ml peptide pools. The ends were cut back, 0 bases at V and 4 bases at J, with 15 bases in the middle. The length of the CDR3 is 16 residues.

The sequence was obtained from a human donor in good health. This chain uses TRBV12-3 or TRBV12-4 with TRBJ2-5; D could derive from TRBD1 or TRBD2 (6 bases each). Sequencing input: CD4+ T cells from blood, cultured in vitro. CDR3 DNA: TGTGCCAGCAGTTTAGCGAGGGGGGCAATCGGAGAGACCCAGTACTTC. Translation: CASSLARGAIGETQYF.